The rows below give T cell receptor beta chains drawn from one sample of a study of cytomegalovirus exposure and HLA in healthy donors. Generated by immunoSEQ multiplex PCR, the TCRdb table keeps only in-frame clones and is missing some. The sample holds over 75,000 clones, roughly 80% seen once. Sequenced sample: PBMCs. These receptors all stem from a man aged 25 to 40 in good health and CMV-seropositive. The CDR3 runs from the conserved cysteine through the conserved F or W. D genes are given only for firm matches. Size is stated for part of the rows, as once, few or many counts, or as a class when the clone is expanded.

CDR3	DNA	D	J	size	V
CASSLSGKNYEQYF	TGTGCCAGCAGCCTTAGCGGGAAAAACTACGAGCAGTACTTC	TRBD2	TRBJ2-7	-	TRBV6-5
CASSLGLAGAADTQYF	TGTGCCAGCAGTTTAGGACTAGCGGGAGCGGCAGATACGCAGTATTTT	TRBD2	TRBJ2-3	-	TRBV28
CASSPGTGGTGGEAFF	TGTGCCAGCTCACCCGGGACAGGGGGTACGGGGGGCGAAGCTTTCTTT	TRBD1	TRBJ1-1	-	TRBV18
CSVTAYQETQYF	TGCAGCGTTACAGCATACCAAGAGACCCAGTACTTC	-	TRBJ2-5	-	TRBV29-1
CSVIGVFTEAFF	TGCAGCGTTATCGGGGTTTTCACTGAAGCTTTCTTT	-	TRBJ1-1	-	TRBV29-1
CASSVEGQGNTEAFF	TGTGCCAGCAGCGTAGAGGGACAGGGTAACACTGAAGCTTTCTTT	TRBD1	TRBJ1-1	-	TRBV9
CASSQPSLVLVVGNEQFF	TGTGCCAGCAGCCAACCTTCACTAGTATTAGTCGTGGGCAATGAGCAGTTCTTC	-	TRBJ2-1	-	TRBV7-9
CASSFRDRPDPFF	TGTGCCAGCAGCTTCCGGGACAGGCCCGACCCTTTCTTC	TRBD1	TRBJ2-1	-	TRBV7-2
CACILRGSGNTIYF	TGTGCCTGCATCCTCAGGGGCTCGGGAAACACCATATATTTT	-	TRBJ1-3	-	TRBV28
CASSLDSEAFF	TGTGCCAGCTCACTCGACAGTGAAGCTTTCTTT	-	TRBJ1-1	-	TRBV18
CAWSVGTGGLYGYTF	TGTGCCTGGAGTGTTGGAACAGGGGGCTTATATGGCTACACCTTC	TRBD1	TRBJ1-2	-	TRBV30
CSVGSGYEKLFF	TGCAGCGTTGGGTCGGGTTACGAAAAACTGTTTTTT	-	TRBJ1-4	-	TRBV29-1
CAIKNQMNTGELFF	TGTGCCATCAAGAACCAGATGAACACCGGGGAGCTGTTTTTT	-	TRBJ2-2	-	TRBV10-3
CASRIGDRGEKLFF	TGTGCCAGCAGAATTGGGGATCGGGGTGAAAAACTGTTTTTT	-	TRBJ1-4	once	TRBV28
CASSSEAFSYEQYF	TGTGCCAGCAGTTCAGAGGCTTTCTCCTACGAGCAGTACTTC	-	TRBJ2-7	-	TRBV6-1
CSVEEGGGNTIYF	TGCAGCGTTGAAGAGGGAGGGGGAAACACCATATATTTT	-	TRBJ1-3	-	TRBV29-1
CASTLMAGTGPSNEKLFF	TGTGCCAGCACCCTGATGGCCGGGACAGGGCCATCTAATGAAAAACTGTTTTTT	TRBD1	TRBJ1-4	once	TRBV5-6
CASSLAGTGPNEKLFF	TGTGCCAGCAGTTTAGCCGGGACAGGCCCTAATGAAAAACTGTTTTTT	TRBD1	TRBJ1-4	-	TRBV27
CASSRGTRDQPQHF	TGTGCCAGCAGCCGGGGGACTCGTGATCAGCCCCAGCATTTT	-	TRBJ1-5	-	TRBV5-4
CASSRTQVNYGYTF	TGTGCCAGCAGCCGCACCCAGGTTAACTATGGCTACACCTTC	-	TRBJ1-2	-	TRBV11-2
CASSIRIGTGGRYEQFF	TGCGCCAGCAGCATAAGAATCGGGACAGGGGGGCGTTATGAGCAGTTCTTC	TRBD1	TRBJ2-1	-	TRBV5-1
CAWTSGTSLTGELFF	TGTGCCTGGACTAGCGGGACCAGCCTCACCGGGGAGCTGTTTTTT	TRBD2	TRBJ2-2	once	TRBV30
CASSTTGQFEEKLFF	TGTGCCAGTAGTACAACGGGACAATTCGAAGAAAAACTGTTTTTT	-	TRBJ1-4	-	TRBV19
CASRAGTDNSPLHF	TGTGCCAGCAGGGCCGGGACAGATAATTCACCCCTCCACTTT	TRBD1	TRBJ1-6	-	TRBV6-5
CASSQDGTSGKAQYF	TGCGCCAGCAGCCAAGATGGGACTAGCGGGAAGGCCCAGTACTTC	TRBD2	TRBJ2-5	once	TRBV4-3
CASSLTGTSGSDTQYF	TGTGCCAGCAGCTTAACCGGGACTAGCGGGAGCGATACGCAGTATTTT	TRBD2	TRBJ2-3	-	TRBV7-9
CASSSQGQPYNEQFF	TGTGCCAGCAGCTCCCAAGGACAGCCCTACAATGAGCAGTTCTTC	-	TRBJ2-1	-	TRBV5-5
CAWRAAGGETQYF	TGTGCCTGGAGGGCCGCGGGGGGGGAGACCCAGTACTTC	TRBD2	TRBJ2-5	-	TRBV30
CASSLASRHLANYGYTF	TGTGCCAGCAGCTTAGCCTCCCGACATTTGGCTAACTATGGCTACACCTTC	-	TRBJ1-2	-	TRBV7-8
CASSKGVLDSPLHF	TGTGCCAGCAGTAAGGGGGTTTTGGACTCACCCCTCCACTTT	-	TRBJ1-6	-	TRBV7-9
CASGLGPTRAFF	TGTGCCAGCGGGTTGGGTCCCACGAGGGCTTTCTTT	-	TRBJ1-1	once	TRBV27
CASSLRPSGGLSYEQYF	TGTGCCAGCAGTTTACGGCCTAGCGGAGGCCTCTCCTACGAGCAGTACTTC	TRBD2	TRBJ2-7	-	TRBV28
CSARGWGQGTYEQYF	TGCAGCGCCCGGGGTTGGGGACAGGGGACCTACGAGCAGTACTTC	TRBD1	TRBJ2-7	-	TRBV29-1
CAISERESQPQHF	TGTGCCATCAGTGAGAGGGAGTCGCAGCCCCAGCATTTT	-	TRBJ1-5	few	TRBV10-3
CASGKQGAWTSRTGELFF	TGCGCCAGCGGAAAACAGGGGGCGTGGACCAGCCGGACCGGGGAGCTGTTTTTT	TRBD1	TRBJ2-2	-	TRBV5-1
CAISAEGETQYF	TGTGCCATCAGTGCAGAGGGAGAGACCCAGTACTTC	-	TRBJ2-5	-	TRBV10-3
CASSLVFPSGYGYTF	TGTGCCAGCAGTTTAGTTTTCCCCTCGGGCTATGGCTACACCTTC	-	TRBJ1-2	-	TRBV27
CASSQASDRGHEQYF	TGCGCCAGCAGCCAAGCGTCGGACAGGGGACACGAGCAGTACTTC	TRBD1	TRBJ2-7	once	TRBV4-1
CATRVNYSQETQYF	TGTGCCACCAGAGTAAACTACTCGCAAGAGACCCAGTACTTC	-	TRBJ2-5	-	TRBV15
CAWSVGGSYNSPLHF	TGTGCCTGGAGTGTAGGAGGGTCCTATAATTCACCCCTCCACTTT	-	TRBJ1-6	few	TRBV30
CASSAGLWQPQHF	TGTGCCAGCAGTGCCGGGTTATGGCAGCCCCAGCATTTT	-	TRBJ1-5	once	TRBV2
CASSLQGTYDEQYF	TGTGCCAGCAGCTTACAGGGGACCTACGACGAGCAGTACTTC	TRBD1	TRBJ2-7	-	TRBV5-5
CASSPSPDRVNTIYF	TGTGCCAGCAGTCCCTCCCCCGACAGGGTCAACACCATATATTTT	TRBD1	TRBJ1-3	few	TRBV27
CASTAGGGRETQYF	TGTGCCAGCACCGCCGGGGGGGGGCGAGAGACCCAGTACTTC	TRBD2	TRBJ2-5	-	TRBV6-5
CASSFGQGAGGYTF	TGTGCCAGCAGCTTCGGACAGGGGGCAGGGGGCTACACCTTC	TRBD1	TRBJ1-2	once	TRBV5-6
CATSRVLQGKVTEAFF	TGTGCCACCAGCAGGGTACTGCAGGGAAAGGTCACTGAAGCTTTCTTT	-	TRBJ1-1	-	TRBV15
CASSPGTGDGEAFF	TGTGCCAGCTCCCCTGGGACAGGGGATGGGGAAGCTTTCTTT	TRBD1	TRBJ1-1	-	TRBV18
CASSPGLAGVREQFF	TGTGCCAGCTCACCCGGACTAGCGGGAGTACGGGAGCAGTTCTTC	TRBD2	TRBJ2-1	-	TRBV18
CASSREVRADTQYF	TGTGCCAGCTCCCGGGAGGTTAGGGCGGATACGCAGTATTTT	TRBD2	TRBJ2-3	-	TRBV18